A selection of T cell receptor beta chains follows, all from one sample in a study of control samples from healthy donors and cancer patients. Here immunoSEQ multiplex PCR was the method, and the copy in TCRdb shows in-frame clones only, minus some. The sample yields around 80,000 clones, roughly 86% seen once. The sequencing sample was made of blood. The receptors originated from a man in his fifties or sixties in good health. The CDR3 runs from the conserved cysteine through the conserved F or W. The order of the fields is J gene, D gene, V gene, clone size, CDR3 protein, CDR3 DNA. D genes are given only for firm matches. Part of the rows lack a size; the others show once, few, many or a class for expanded clones.

>TRBJ1-5|TRBD1|TRBV18|-
CASSSGGQGGNQPQHF
TGTGCCAGCTCATCCGGAGGACAGGGGGGCAATCAGCCCCAGCATTTT
>TRBJ1-2|-|TRBV4-2|-
CASSQDVRTLYGYTF
TGTGCCAGCAGCCAAGATGTTCGGACACTGTATGGCTACACCTTC
>TRBJ1-6|-|TRBV5-4|-
CASSFTQNNSPLHF
TGTGCCAGCAGCTTCACACAAAATAATTCACCCCTCCACTTT
>TRBJ2-1|TRBD2|TRBV6-5|-
CASRDRDYYNEQFF
TGTGCCAGCAGGGACCGGGACTACTACAATGAGCAGTTCTTC
>TRBJ2-2|-|TRBV18|-
CASSPQGNGELFF
TGTGCCAGCTCACCACAGGGCAACGGGGAGCTGTTTTTT
>TRBJ1-3|-|TRBV19|-
CASSIGSGNTIYF
TGTGCCAGTAGTATAGGCTCTGGAAACACCATATATTTT
>TRBJ2-3|-|TRBV2|once
CASSLLGLTDTQYF
TGTGCCAGCAGCCTACTAGGGCTCACAGATACGCAGTATTTT
>TRBJ1-2|-|TRBV5-1|-
CASSLGDPTIYGYTF
TGCGCCAGCAGCTTGGGGGATCCGACCATCTATGGCTACACCTTC
>TRBJ1-2|-|TRBV6-5|-
CASSPNSNYGYTF
TGTGCCAGCAGCCCAAACAGTAACTATGGCTACACCTTC
>TRBJ1-2|-|TRBV6-5|-
CASSRGINYGYTF
TGTGCCAGCAGCCGCGGGATTAACTATGGCTACACCTTC
>TRBJ2-5|-|TRBV3-1/TRBV3-2|once
CASSQDFGQETQYF
TGTGCCAGCAGCCAAGACTTCGGGCAAGAGACCCAGTACTTC
>TRBJ2-2|-|TRBV7-9|-
CASSRDSNTGELFF
TGTGCCAGCAGCCGGGACTCCAACACCGGGGAGCTGTTTTTT
>TRBJ2-5|TRBD2|TRBV2|-
CASSDGGQETQYF
TGTGCCAGCAGTGACGGGGGGCAAGAGACCCAGTACTTC
>TRBJ2-3|-|TRBV3-1/TRBV3-2|-
CASSGDGGRGDTQYF
TGTGCCAGCAGCGGGGACGGGGGCCGGGGGGATACGCAGTATTTT
>TRBJ2-1|-|TRBV5-6|-
CASSYPGTEGFF
TGTGCCAGCAGCTACCCCGGGACCGAGGGGTTCTTC
>TRBJ2-3|TRBD2|TRBV11-2|-
CASSDAGSGRLADTQYF
TGTGCCAGCAGCGACGCAGGGAGCGGGAGATTGGCAGATACGCAGTATTTT
>TRBJ1-5|-|TRBV7-2|-
CASSFSQNQPQHF
TGTGCCAGCAGCTTCTCCCAGAATCAGCCCCAGCATTTT
>TRBJ1-6|-|TRBV10-3|once
CAISETSISPLHF
TGTGCCATCAGTGAAACATCGATTTCACCCCTCCACTTT
>TRBJ1-1|TRBD1|TRBV5-6|-
CASSFSPGGASTEAFF
TGTGCCAGCAGCTTCTCTCCAGGGGGCGCGAGTACTGAAGCTTTCTTT
>TRBJ2-3|TRBD2|TRBV4-1|-
CASSLRGGRADTQYF
TGCGCCAGCAGCCTACGGGGGGGCCGGGCAGATACGCAGTATTTT
>TRBJ1-2|-|TRBV24-1|-
CATSAANYGYTF
TGTGCCACCAGTGCCGCTAACTATGGCTACACCTTC
>TRBJ2-3|-|TRBV12-3/TRBV12-4|-
CASSKDSTDTQYF
TGTGCCAGCAGCAAGGACTCCACAGATACGCAGTATTTT
>TRBJ1-6|-|TRBV3-1/TRBV3-2|-
CASSQDGQMNSPLHF
TGTGCCAGCAGCCAAGATGGGCAGATGAATTCACCCCTCCACTTT
>TRBJ2-1|TRBD2|TRBV7-8|-
CASSLEMGLVRNEQFF
TGTGCCAGCAGCTTAGAGATGGGACTAGTTCGGAATGAGCAGTTCTTC
>TRBJ2-1|-|TRBV5-8|-
CASSGGRIDYYNEQFF
TGTGCCAGCAGCGGGGGGAGGATTGACTACTACAATGAGCAGTTCTTC
>TRBJ2-5|TRBD2|TRBV7-2|-
CASSMYSGGKETQYF
TGTGCCAGCAGCATGTATAGCGGGGGCAAAGAGACCCAGTACTTC
>TRBJ1-4|-|TRBV3-1/TRBV3-2|-
CASSQGAEKLFF
TGTGCCAGCAGCCAAGGTGCAGAAAAACTGTTTTTT
>TRBJ2-7|-|TRBV7-8|-
CASSSEAYEQYF
TGTGCCAGCAGCTCCGAAGCTTACGAGCAGTACTTC
>TRBJ2-1|-|TRBV10-3|once
CAISDSTRGHEQFF
TGTGCCATCAGTGACTCCACTAGGGGTCATGAGCAGTTCTTC
>TRBJ2-5|-|TRBV6-5|-
CASSKPQGGETQYF
TGTGCCAGCTCAAAGCCTCAGGGCGGGGAGACCCAGTACTTC
>TRBJ1-4|-|TRBV10-3|-
CAISEEIGATNEKLFF
TGTGCCATCAGTGAAGAAATAGGGGCAACTAATGAAAAACTGTTTTTT
>TRBJ2-1|-|TRBV2|-
CASSNQGGYNEQFF
TGTGCCAGCAGTAATCAGGGGGGCTACAATGAGCAGTTCTTC
>TRBJ1-1|-|TRBV7-8|-
CASSFGRAEAFF
TGTGCCAGCAGCTTTGGAAGGGCTGAAGCTTTCTTT
>TRBJ1-1|-|TRBV4-1|-
CASSLQFLGTEAFF
TGCGCCAGCAGCCTCCAGTTTCTGGGGACTGAAGCTTTCTTT
>TRBJ2-2|TRBD2|TRBV5-4|-
CASSLRGVNTGELFF
TGTGCCAGCAGCTTGCGGGGGGTGAACACCGGGGAGCTGTTTTTT
>TRBJ2-7|-|TRBV7-8|-
CASSPSYRSYEQYF
TGTGCCAGCAGCCCCTCGTATAGAAGCTACGAGCAGTACTTC
>TRBJ1-1|-|TRBV4-2|-
CASSPRSAMNTEAFF
TGTGCCAGCAGCCCGAGGTCGGCGATGAACACTGAAGCTTTCTTT
>TRBJ1-2|TRBD1|TRBV27|-
CASSFRQGAAGYTF
TGTGCCAGCAGTTTCAGACAGGGGGCGGCTGGCTACACCTTC
>TRBJ2-5|TRBD2|TRBV5-8|-
CASSFGLAGGKETQYF
TGTGCCAGCAGCTTTGGACTAGCGGGGGGGAAAGAGACCCAGTACTTC
>TRBJ1-2|TRBD1|TRBV6-2/TRBV6-3|-
CASSRGGTGFFGYTF
TGTGCCAGCAGCCGAGGCGGGACAGGGTTTTTTGGCTACACCTTC
>TRBJ2-5|-|TRBV3-1/TRBV3-2|-
CASSLAETQYF
TGTGCCAGCAGCCTGGCGGAGACCCAGTACTTC
>TRBJ2-7|-|TRBV18|-
CASSRGLLAFEQYF
TGTGCCAGCTCGCGCGGTTTATTAGCCTTCGAGCAGTACTTC
>TRBJ2-1|-|TRBV7-9|-
CASSFSFGTADNEQFF
TGTGCCAGCAGCTTTAGTTTCGGAACTGCTGACAATGAGCAGTTCTTC
>TRBJ2-2|TRBD1|TRBV29-1|-
CSVHRQGPSSGELFF
TGCAGCGTCCATCGACAGGGGCCGAGCAGCGGGGAGCTGTTTTTT
>TRBJ2-5|-|TRBV23-1|-
CARRKIHCWTQYF
TGCGCCAGACGGAAGATCCATTGTTGGACCCAGTACTTC
>TRBJ1-5|-|TRBV19|-
CASSLGWGQPQHF
TGTGCCAGTAGTCTGGGATGGGGTCAGCCCCAGCATTTT
>TRBJ2-1|-|TRBV7-2|-
CASSLRPRMGSGNEQFF
TGTGCCAGCAGCTTACGCCCCCGTATGGGGTCGGGGAATGAGCAGTTCTTC
>TRBJ2-2|-|TRBV9|-
CASSRQGGELFF
TGTGCCAGCAGCCGACAAGGCGGGGAGCTGTTTTTT
>TRBJ1-2|-|TRBV7-6|-
CASSLSPGQLNYGYTF
TGTGCCAGCAGCTTATCTCCAGGACAGCTTAACTATGGCTACACCTTC
>TRBJ1-2|TRBD1|TRBV6-2/TRBV6-3|-
CASSTGQDYGYTF
TGTGCCAGCAGTACCGGACAGGACTATGGCTACACCTTC
>TRBJ1-2|-|TRBV24-1|once
CATPGTRGLRGYTF
TGTGCCACCCCAGGTACCAGGGGCCTAAGGGGCTACACCTTC